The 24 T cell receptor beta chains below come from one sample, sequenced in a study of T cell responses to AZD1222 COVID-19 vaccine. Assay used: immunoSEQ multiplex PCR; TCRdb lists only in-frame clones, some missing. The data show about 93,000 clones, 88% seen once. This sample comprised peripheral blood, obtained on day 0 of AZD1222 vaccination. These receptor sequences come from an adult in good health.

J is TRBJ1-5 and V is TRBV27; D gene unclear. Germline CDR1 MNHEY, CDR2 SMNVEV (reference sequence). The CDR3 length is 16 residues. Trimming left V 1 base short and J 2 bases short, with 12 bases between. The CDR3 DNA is TGTGCCAGCAGTTTATATGGAGGGTCGGGCAATCAGCCCCAGCATTTT. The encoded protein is CASSLYGGSGNQPQHF.

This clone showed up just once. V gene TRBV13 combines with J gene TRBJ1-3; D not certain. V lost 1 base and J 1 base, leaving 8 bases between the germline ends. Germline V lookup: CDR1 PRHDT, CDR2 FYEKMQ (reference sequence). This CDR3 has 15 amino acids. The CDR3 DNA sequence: TGTGCCAGCAGCTTAGTAGGCACTTCTGGAAACACCATATATTTT. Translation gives CASSLVGTSGNTIYF.

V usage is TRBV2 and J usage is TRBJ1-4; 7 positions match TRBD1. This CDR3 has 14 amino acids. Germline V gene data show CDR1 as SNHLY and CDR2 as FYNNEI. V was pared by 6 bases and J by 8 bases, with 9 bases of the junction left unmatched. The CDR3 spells CASSATGNLEKLFF. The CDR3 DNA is TGTGCCAGCAGCGCGACAGGGAATTTAGAAAAACTGTTTTTT.

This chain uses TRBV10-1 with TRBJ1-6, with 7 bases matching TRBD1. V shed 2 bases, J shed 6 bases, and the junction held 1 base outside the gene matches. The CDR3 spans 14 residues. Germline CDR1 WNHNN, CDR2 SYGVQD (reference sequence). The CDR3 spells CASSEGQANSPLHF. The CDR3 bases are TGCGCCAGCAGTGAGGGACAGGCTAATTCACCCCTCCACTTT.

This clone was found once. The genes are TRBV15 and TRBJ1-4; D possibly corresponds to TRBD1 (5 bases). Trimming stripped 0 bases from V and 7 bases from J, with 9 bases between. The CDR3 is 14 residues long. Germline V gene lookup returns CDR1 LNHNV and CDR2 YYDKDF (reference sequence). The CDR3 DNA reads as TGTGCCACCAGCAGAGATTGGGGGGTTGAAAAACTGTTTTTT. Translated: CATSRDWGVEKLFF.

The chain's CDR3 is CASSYRDEKLFF. In nucleotides, the CDR3 is TGTGCCAGCAGTTACAGAGATGAAAAACTGTTTTTT. The chain uses TRBV6-6 and TRBJ1-4; D is ambiguous. Germline CDR1 and CDR2: MNHNY and SVGAGI (reference sequence). The CDR3 loop spans 12 amino acids. V gave up 2 bases and J gave up 6 bases, with 4 bases separating them.

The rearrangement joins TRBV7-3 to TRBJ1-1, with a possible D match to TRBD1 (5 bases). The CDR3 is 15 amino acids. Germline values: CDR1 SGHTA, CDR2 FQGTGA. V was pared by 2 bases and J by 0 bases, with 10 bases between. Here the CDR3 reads CASSLRGGMNTEAFF. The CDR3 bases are TGTGCCAGCAGCTTACGTGGGGGGATGAACACTGAAGCTTTCTTT.

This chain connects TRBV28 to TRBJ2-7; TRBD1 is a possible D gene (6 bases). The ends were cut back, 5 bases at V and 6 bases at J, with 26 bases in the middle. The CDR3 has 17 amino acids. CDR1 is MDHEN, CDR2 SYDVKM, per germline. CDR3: CASSLIMQGTKLREQYF. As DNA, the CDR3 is TGTGCCAGCAGTCTAATAATGCAAGGGACAAAACTACGCGAGCAGTACTTC.

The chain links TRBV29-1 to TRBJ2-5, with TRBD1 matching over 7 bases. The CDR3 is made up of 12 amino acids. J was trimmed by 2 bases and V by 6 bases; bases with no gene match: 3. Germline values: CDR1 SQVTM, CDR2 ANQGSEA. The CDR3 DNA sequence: TGCAGCGTGGGACAGACTCAAGAGACCCAGTACTTC. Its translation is CSVGQTQETQYF.

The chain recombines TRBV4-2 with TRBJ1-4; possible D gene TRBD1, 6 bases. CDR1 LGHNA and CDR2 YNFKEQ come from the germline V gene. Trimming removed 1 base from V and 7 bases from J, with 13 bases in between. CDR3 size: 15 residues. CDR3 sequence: CASSQVQGSSEKLFF. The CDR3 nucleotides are TGTGCCAGCAGCCAAGTTCAGGGGTCTAGTGAAAAACTGTTTTTT.

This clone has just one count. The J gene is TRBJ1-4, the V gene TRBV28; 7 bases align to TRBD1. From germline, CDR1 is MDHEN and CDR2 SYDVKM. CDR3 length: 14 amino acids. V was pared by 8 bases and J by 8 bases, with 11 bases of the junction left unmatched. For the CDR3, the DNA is TGTGCCAGCTGCCTTAGACAGGGCTGGGAAAAACTGTTTTTT. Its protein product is CASCLRQGWEKLFF. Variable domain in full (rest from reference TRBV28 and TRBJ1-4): DVKVTQSSRYLVKRTGEKVFLECVQDMDHENMFWYRQDPGLGLRLIYFSYDVKMKEKGDIPEGYSVSREKKERFSLILESASTNQTSMYLCASCLRQGWEKLFFGSGTQLSVL.

CDR3 sequence reads: CASSSQANTEAFF. The CDR3 DNA reads as TGTGCCAGCAGTTCACAGGCGAACACTGAAGCTTTCTTT. The V and J genes are TRBV6-6 and TRBJ1-1; tentatively, D is TRBD1 (5 bases). CDR1 is MNHNY and CDR2 is SVGAGI in the germline V gene (reference sequence). The germline V and J ends were trimmed by 4 bases and 1 base, with 7 bases remaining between them. The CDR3 covers 13 residues.

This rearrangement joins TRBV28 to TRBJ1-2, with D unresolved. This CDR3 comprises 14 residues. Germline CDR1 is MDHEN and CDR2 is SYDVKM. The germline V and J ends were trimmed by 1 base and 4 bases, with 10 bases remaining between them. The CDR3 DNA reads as TGTGCCAGCAGTTTATCGGGCCCTAGCTATGGCTACACCTTC. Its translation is CASSLSGPSYGYTF.

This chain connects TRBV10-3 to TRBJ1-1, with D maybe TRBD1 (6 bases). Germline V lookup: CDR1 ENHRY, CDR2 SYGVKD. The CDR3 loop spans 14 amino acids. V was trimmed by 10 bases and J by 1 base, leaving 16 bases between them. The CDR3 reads CATTNRDSNTEAFF. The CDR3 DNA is TGTGCCACAACCAACAGGGATTCGAACACTGAAGCTTTCTTT.

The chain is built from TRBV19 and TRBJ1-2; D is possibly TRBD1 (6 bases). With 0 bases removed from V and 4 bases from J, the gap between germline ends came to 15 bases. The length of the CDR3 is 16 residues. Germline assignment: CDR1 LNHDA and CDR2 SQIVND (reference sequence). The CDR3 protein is CASSIDPNRVSYGYTF. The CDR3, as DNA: TGTGCCAGTAGTATAGATCCCAACAGGGTGAGCTATGGCTACACCTTC.

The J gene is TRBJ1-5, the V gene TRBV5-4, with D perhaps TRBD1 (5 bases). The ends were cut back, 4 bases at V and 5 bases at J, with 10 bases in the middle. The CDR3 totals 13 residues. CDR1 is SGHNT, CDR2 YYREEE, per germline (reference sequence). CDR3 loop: CASSPDRDQPQHF. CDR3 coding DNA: TGTGCCAGCAGCCCTGACAGAGATCAGCCCCAGCATTTT.

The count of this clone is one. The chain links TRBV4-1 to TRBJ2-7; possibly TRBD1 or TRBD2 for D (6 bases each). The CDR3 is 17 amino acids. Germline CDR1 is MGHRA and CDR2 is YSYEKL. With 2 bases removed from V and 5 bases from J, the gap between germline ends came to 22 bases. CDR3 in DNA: TGCGCCAGCAGCCAACACCCGGGGGCCAGGGGATCGGACGAGCAGTACTTC. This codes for CASSQHPGARGSDEQYF.

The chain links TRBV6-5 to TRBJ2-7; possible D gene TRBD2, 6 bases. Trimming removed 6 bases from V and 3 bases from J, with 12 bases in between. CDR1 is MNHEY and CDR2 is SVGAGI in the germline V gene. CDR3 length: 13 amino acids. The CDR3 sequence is CASSARGYYEQYF. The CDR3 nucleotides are TGTGCCAGCAGCGCCCGGGGGTACTACGAGCAGTACTTC.

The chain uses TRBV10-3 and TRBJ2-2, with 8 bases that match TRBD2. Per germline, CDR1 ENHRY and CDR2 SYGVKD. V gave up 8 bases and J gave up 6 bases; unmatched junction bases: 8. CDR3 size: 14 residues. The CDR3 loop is CAIAPGREAGELFF. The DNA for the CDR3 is TGTGCCATCGCCCCTGGGCGGGAGGCCGGGGAGCTGTTTTTT.

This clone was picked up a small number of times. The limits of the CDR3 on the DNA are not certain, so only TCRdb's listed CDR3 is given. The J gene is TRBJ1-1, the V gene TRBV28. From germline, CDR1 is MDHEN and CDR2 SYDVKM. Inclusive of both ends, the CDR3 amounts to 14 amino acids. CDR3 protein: CASILEGANTEAFF.

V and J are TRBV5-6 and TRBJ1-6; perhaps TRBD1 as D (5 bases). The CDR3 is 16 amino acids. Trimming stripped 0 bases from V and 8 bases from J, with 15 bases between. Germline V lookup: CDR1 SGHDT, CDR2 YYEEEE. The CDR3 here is CASSLAGGRWDSPLHF. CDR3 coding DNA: TGTGCCAGCAGCTTGGCCGGGGGTCGCTGGGATTCACCCCTCCACTTT. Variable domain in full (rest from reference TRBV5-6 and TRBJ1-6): DAGVTQSPTHLIKTRGQQVTLRCSPKSGHDTVSWYQQALGQGPQFIFQYYEEEERQRGNFPDRFSGHQFPNYSSELNVNALLLGDSALYLCASSLAGGRWDSPLHFGNGTRLTVT.

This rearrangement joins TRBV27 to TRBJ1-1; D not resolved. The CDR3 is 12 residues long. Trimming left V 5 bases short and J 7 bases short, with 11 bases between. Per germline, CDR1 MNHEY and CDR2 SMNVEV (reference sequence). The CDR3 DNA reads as TGTGCCAGCAGTGGTAGGACCTTTGAAGCTTTCTTT. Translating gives CASSGRTFEAFF.

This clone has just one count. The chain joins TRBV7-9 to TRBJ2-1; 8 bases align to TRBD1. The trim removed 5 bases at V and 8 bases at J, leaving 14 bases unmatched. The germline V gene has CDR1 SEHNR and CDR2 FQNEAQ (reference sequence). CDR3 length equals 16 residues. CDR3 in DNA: TGTGCCAGCAGCCACAGGGGGGAAGAGGCGGTCTATGAGCAGTTCTTC. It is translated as CASSHRGEEAVYEQFF. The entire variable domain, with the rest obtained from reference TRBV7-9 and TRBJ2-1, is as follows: DTGVSQNPRHKITKRGQNVTFRCDPISEHNRLYWYRQTLGQGPEFLTYFQNEAQLEKSRLLSDRFSAERPKGSFSTLEIQRTEQGDSAMYLCASSHRGEEAVYEQFFGPGTRLTVL.

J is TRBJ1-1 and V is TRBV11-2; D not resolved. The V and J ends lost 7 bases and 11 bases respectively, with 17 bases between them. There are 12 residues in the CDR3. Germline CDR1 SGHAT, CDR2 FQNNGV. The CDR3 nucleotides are TGTGCCAGCACCCCAGGTGACTCGGGCGCTTTCTTT. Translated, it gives CASTPGDSGAFF.